Only a few counts were recorded for the clone carrying this T cell receptor beta chain. Its antigen is currently unknown. This sample was included in a study of identical twins. Study observations and caveats: Compared with unrelated sharing, twin-shared out-of-frame alpha sequences had more low-probability sequences.

Template switching (which added a universal primer site) was used, and cDNA carried unique molecular identifiers. TCRdb re-derived calls from the 5' RACE reads in MiXCR, one entry per CDR3 protein. The table records hundreds of thousands of distinct CDR3 sequences, 12% of them present only once. This same sample was also taken into another study, of yellow fever vaccine responses in identical twins.

Sequenced input: PBMCs. This TCR derives from a young woman in good health.

CDR3 residues: CATSRGGTGQETQYF. DNA for the CDR3: TGTGCCACCAGCAGAGGAGGGACAGGGCAAGAGACCCAGTACTTC. V and J are TRBV15 and TRBJ2-5, with TRBD1 identical over 9 bases. V trimming: 1 base; J trimming: 2 bases; junction bases outside the gene matches: 2. CDR3 length: 15 amino acids. Looked up from germline, CDR1 is LNHNV and CDR2 is YYDKDF (reference sequence).